Each of the 22 T cell receptor beta chains below was sequenced from the same sample in a study of patients and donors after allogeneic stem cell transplantation. MiXCR, applied by TCRdb to the RT-PCR reads, yields one record per CDR3 protein. The sample lists about 960,000 distinct CDR3 sequences; 15% to 20% were seen once. Source material: blood, either unsorted or a sorted T cell fraction (not recorded which). These receptors originate from a human donor who was either an allogeneic HSCT recipient or a stem cell or donor lymphocyte infusion donor (not recorded which). It is not recorded whose cells these are; they may come from a transplant donor.

This clonotype turned up a few times. V usage is TRBV29-1 and J usage is TRBJ2-5, with D maybe TRBD1 (6 bases). The CDR3 runs 18 residues. The V gene's germline CDR1 is SQVTM and CDR2 ANQGSEA. V was shortened by 2 bases and J by 3 bases, with 25 bases between the two germline ends. The CDR3 loop is CSVEFGQGMERDKETQYF. The CDR3 coding sequence is TGCAGCGTTGAATTCGGGCAGGGTATGGAACGGGACAAAGAGACCCAGTACTTC.

The J gene is TRBJ2-7, the V gene TRBV9; 8 nucleotides match TRBD2. With V trimmed by 3 bases and J by 4 bases, 6 bases remained unmatched. CDR1 and CDR2 (germline): SGDLS, YYNGEE. The CDR3 totals 14 residues. This CDR3 is CASSAQSGGYEQYF. In nucleotides, the CDR3 is TGTGCCAGCAGCGCGCAGAGCGGGGGTTACGAGCAGTACTTC. Full variable domain (rest looked up from reference TRBV9 and TRBJ2-7): DSGVTQTPKHLITATGQRVTLRCSPRSGDLSVYWYQQSLDQGLQFLIQYYNGEERAKGNILERFSAQQFPDLHSELNLSSLELGDSALYFCASSAQSGGYEQYFGPGTRLTVT.

The chain carries TRBV20-1 and TRBJ1-1; no clear D gene. This CDR3 contains 15 residues. The V end was cut by 5 bases, the J end by 1 base, with 17 bases between. Germline CDR1 reads DFQATT; CDR2 reads SNEGSKA (reference sequence). The CDR3 reads CSAGGPLPGNTEAFF. CDR3 nucleotides: TGCAGTGCTGGCGGGCCTCTCCCAGGGAACACTGAAGCTTTCTTT.

The CDR3 DNA sequence: TGTGCCAGCAACTCTAAGAACAGGGCTCCCTACGAGCAGTACTTC. Translation gives CASNSKNRAPYEQYF. This chain joins TRBV6-2 or TRBV6-3 and TRBJ2-7; D possibly corresponds to TRBD1 (6 bases). Trimming pared 7 bases from V and 2 bases from J, leaving 18 bases between. Per germline, CDR1 MNHEY and CDR2 SVGEGT. The CDR3 has 15 residues.

This clonotype has just a few counts. The CDR3 sequence is CAISGTGVPTENTQYF. For the CDR3, the DNA is TGTGCCATCAGTGGGACAGGGGTACCGACCGAGAATACGCAGTATTTT. The chain links TRBV10-3 to TRBJ2-3, with 9 bases matching TRBD1. Germline CDR1 and CDR2: ENHRY and SYGVKD. The CDR3 length is 16 residues. The junction had 12 bases not matched to a gene; V was cut back by 4 bases and J by 7 bases.

The chain employs TRBV11-2 and TRBJ2-2, with D perhaps assigned TRBD1 or TRBD2 (5 bases each). Germline V gene data show CDR1 as SGHAT and CDR2 as FQNNGV. The CDR3 contains 18 residues. Trimming took off 1 base at V and 3 bases at J, with 18 bases between the two ends. The CDR3 loop is CASSLGGSKGPYTGELFF. The CDR3 nucleotides read TGTGCCAGCAGCTTAGGCGGGTCAAAGGGACCGTACACCGGGGAGCTGTTTTTT.

The J gene is TRBJ1-1, the V gene TRBV20-1, with a possible D match to TRBD1 (6 bases). Germline lookup yields CDR1 DFQATT and CDR2 SNEGSKA (reference sequence). Trimming stripped 3 bases from V and 0 bases from J, with 11 bases between. There are 14 residues in the CDR3. The CDR3 loop reads CSASRQAMNTEAFF. The CDR3 region has the DNA TGCAGTGCTAGTAGACAGGCAATGAACACTGAAGCTTTCTTT.

This clonotype was detected only a few times. V gene TRBV19 combines with J gene TRBJ2-7; 8 bases align to TRBD1. Germline CDR1 and CDR2: LNHDA and SQIVND (reference sequence). Unmatched junction bases numbered 10, after V lost 5 bases and J lost 4 bases. The CDR3 spans 15 residues. The CDR3 loop reads CASSLVFGQGYEQYF. The CDR3 nucleotides are TGTGCCAGTAGTCTCGTCTTCGGACAGGGTTACGAGCAGTACTTC. Drawing the rest from reference TRBV19 and TRBJ2-7, the complete variable domain is DGGITQSPKYLFRKEGQNVTLSCEQNLNHDAMYWYRQDPGQGLRLIYYSQIVNDFQKGDIAEGYSVSREKKESFPLTVTSAQKNPTAFYLCASSLVFGQGYEQYFGPGTRLTVT.

This clonotype was seen ten or more times. The CDR3 here is CASSLAPGSYNEQFF. In DNA form, the CDR3 reads TGCGCCAGCAGCTTGGCCCCCGGCTCCTACAATGAGCAGTTCTTC. This chain joins TRBV5-1 and TRBJ2-1; D unresolved. Germline lookup yields CDR1 SGHRS and CDR2 YFSETQ. Trimming removed 0 bases from V and 0 bases from J, with 7 bases in between. This CDR3 is built from 15 residues.

This clonotype has just a few counts. The rearrangement links TRBV6-2 or TRBV6-3 to TRBJ2-2, with TRBD2 matching 7 bases. Germline CDR1 is MNHEY and CDR2 is SVGEGT. This CDR3 is 16 amino acids long. V lost 2 bases and J lost 6; bases outside the gene matches: 9. The CDR3 DNA sequence: TGTGCCAGCAGTTACCGTGGACGGGGAGGGGCCGGGGAGCTGTTTTTT. Residues: CASSYRGRGGAGELFF.

The J gene is TRBJ1-5, the V gene TRBV2; D unresolved. Germline V gene data show CDR1 as SNHLY and CDR2 as FYNNEI. CDR3 length: 14 amino acids. The ends were cut back, 4 bases at V and 1 base at J, with 8 bases in the middle. The CDR3 nucleotides read TGTGCCAGCAGTGTTGGGAAAAGCAATCAGCCCCAGCATTTT. This codes for CASSVGKSNQPQHF.

This clonotype was counted a few times. V and J are TRBV29-1 and TRBJ2-1; D remains ambiguous. Germline V lookup: CDR1 SQVTM, CDR2 ANQGSEA. Trimming took 3 bases from V and 4 from J, leaving 7 bases between them. CDR3 length equals 12 residues. Here the CDR3 reads CSVEGTYNEQFF. The CDR3 nucleotides are TGCAGCGTTGAGGGCACTTACAATGAGCAGTTCTTC.

This clonotype was found many times. The chain combines TRBV9 with TRBJ2-3; 11 nucleotides line up with TRBD2. The CDR3 runs 15 residues. The V and J ends lost 3 bases and 4 bases, in that order; junction bases with no gene match: 4. CDR1 is SGDLS, CDR2 YYNGEE, per germline. CDR3 sequence reads: CASSGSGRGPDTQYF. Here the CDR3 DNA reads TGTGCCAGCAGCGGTAGCGGGAGGGGACCAGATACGCAGTATTTT.

This clonotype was seen only a few times. The chain has TRBV2 and TRBJ2-3; tentative D call: TRBD2 (6 bases). Germline V gives CDR1 SNHLY, CDR2 FYNNEI. V was cut by 10 bases and J by 6 bases, with 20 bases left in between. This CDR3 comprises 14 residues. CDR3 amino acids: CATPGVIARDTQYF. CDR3 DNA: TGTGCCACCCCGGGAGTGATAGCTCGCGATACGCAGTATTTT.

The chain uses TRBV5-1 and TRBJ2-1; D assignment may be TRBD1 or TRBD2 (5 bases each). CDR3 size: 17 residues. Germline CDR1 and CDR2: SGHRS and YFSETQ. Trimming stripped 1 base from V and 0 bases from J, with 14 bases between. CDR3 sequence reads: CASSLHGAESSYNEQFF. CDR3 coding DNA: TGCGCCAGCAGCTTGCACGGGGCGGAAAGCTCCTACAATGAGCAGTTCTTC.

CDR3 DNA sequence: TGCAGCGTTGAGGGTTACCAGGGTTCGTACATTCAGTACTTC. Its translation is CSVEGYQGSYIQYF. The V and J genes are TRBV29-1 and TRBJ2-4; possible D gene TRBD1, 5 bases. CDR1 is SQVTM, CDR2 ANQGSEA, per germline. With 3 bases removed from V and 8 bases from J, the gap between germline ends came to 17 bases. The CDR3 runs 14 residues.

This chain uses TRBV9 with TRBJ2-1; 8 bases align to TRBD2. This CDR3 has 15 amino acids. The germline V gene encodes CDR1 SGDLS and CDR2 YYNGEE. V shed 4 bases and J 9 bases; nucleotides not matched to a gene: 12. CDR3 nucleotides: TGTGCCAGCAGCTCCCCGGGACTAGGTCGTACTGAGCAGTTCTTC. Encoded protein: CASSSPGLGRTEQFF. The full variable domain, completed using reference TRBV9 and TRBJ2-1, is DSGVTQTPKHLITATGQRVTLRCSPRSGDLSVYWYQQSLDQGLQFLIQYYNGEERAKGNILERFSAQQFPDLHSELNLSSLELGDSALYFCASSSPGLGRTEQFFGPGTRLTVL.

The chain joins TRBV5-5 to TRBJ2-5; D uncertain. V shed 4 bases and J shed 5 bases, with 12 bases lying between them. This CDR3 comprises 13 residues. CDR1 is SGHKS and CDR2 is YYEKEE in the germline V gene (reference sequence). The CDR3 here is CASSHPGTETQYF. The CDR3 bases are TGTGCCAGCAGCCACCCCGGAACGGAGACCCAGTACTTC.

The J gene is TRBJ2-1, the V gene TRBV24-1; a weak D match, TRBD2 (5 bases). Germline loops: CDR1 KGHDR, CDR2 SFDVKD. Trimming removed 5 bases at V and 7 bases at J, with 11 bases between. The CDR3 has 13 amino acids. The CDR3 reads CATSGSGENEQFF. CDR3 nucleotides: TGTGCCACCAGTGGTTCCGGGGAGAATGAGCAGTTCTTC.

The chain links TRBV6-2 or TRBV6-3 to TRBJ2-1, with a possible D match to TRBD2 (6 bases). This CDR3 contains 15 residues. V was pared by 5 bases and J by 5 bases, with 16 bases between. Per germline, CDR1 MNHEY and CDR2 SVGEGT. The CDR3 DNA sequence: TGTGCCAGCAGTCCCGCGGGGTTGGGTGACAATGAGCAGTTCTTC. Protein product: CASSPAGLGDNEQFF.

Written as DNA, the CDR3 is TGTGCCAGCAGCTTAAACGCGCCGAACACCGGGGAGCTGTTTTTT. Amino acid sequence: CASSLNAPNTGELFF. V is TRBV7-3 and J is TRBJ2-2; D gene uncertain. V lost 1 base and J lost 0, with 6 bases in between. The CDR3 sequence is 15 residues long. Looked up from germline, CDR1 is SGHTA and CDR2 is FQGTGA. Supplemented by reference TRBV7-3 and TRBJ2-2, the full variable domain reads GAGVSQTPSNKVTEKGKYVELRCDPISGHTALYWYRQSLGQGPEFLIYFQGTGAADDSGLPNDRFFAVRPEGSVSTLKIQRTERGDSAVYLCASSLNAPNTGELFFGEGSRLTVL.

This clonotype was observed at least ten times. V and J are TRBV10-3 and TRBJ1-5; D might be TRBD1 (6 bases). V was cut by 6 bases and J by 7 bases, with 10 bases left in between. CDR3 size: 12 residues. CDR1 ENHRY and CDR2 SYGVKD come from the germline V gene. The chain's CDR3 is CAIREGGQPQHF. The DNA for the CDR3 is TGTGCCATCAGAGAGGGGGGACAGCCCCAGCATTTT.